Each of the 3 T cell receptor beta chains below was sequenced from the same sample in a study of identifying expanded T cells in peripheral blood. Data came from immunoSEQ multiplex PCR; TCRdb stores just in-frame clones and leaves some out. The table has over 100,000 clones, about 87% seen once; the top ten hold about 8.6%. The specimen sequenced was blood. Receptor source: a person aged 18-69 years in good health.

The genes are TRBV6-1 and TRBJ1-5, with 8 bases that match TRBD1. The CDR3 totals 16 residues. The V segment lost 4 bases and the J segment 4 bases; nucleotides outside the gene matches: 9. Germline CDR1 is MNHNS and CDR2 is SASEGT. The CDR3 DNA follows: TGTGCCAGCAGTGCCGACGGACAGGGAGGTAATCAGCCCCAGCATTTT. It encodes CASSADGQGGNQPQHF.

This chain uses TRBV9 with TRBJ1-2, with unresolved D. V lost 0 bases, J lost 2 bases, and 11 bases lay in between. CDR3 length: 15 residues. Germline V gene lookup returns CDR1 SGDLS and CDR2 YYNGEE. CDR3 sequence reads: CASSVASSENYGYTF. The CDR3 DNA is TGTGCCAGCAGCGTAGCTAGCAGCGAGAACTATGGCTACACCTTC.

The chain combines TRBV2 with TRBJ1-1; a possible D gene is TRBD1 (5 bases). V was trimmed by 6 bases and J by 3 bases, leaving 14 bases between them. The germline V gene has CDR1 SNHLY and CDR2 FYNNEI. The CDR3 length is 14 residues. The CDR3 protein is CASSAQGTDTEAFF. The CDR3 DNA is TGTGCCAGCAGCGCCCAGGGTACGGACACTGAAGCTTTCTTT.